What follows is one TCR beta chain and its context. Its target is unknown. One junction end disagrees with the germline gene, perhaps due to a read error. These data belong to a study of identical twins. Study-level results: The analysis was cross-sectional rather than longitudinal within donors. Low generation probability was overrepresented in out-of-frame alpha sequences shared by twins. Partly confounded zero-insertion analyses could result from invariant MAIT and iNKT cells. Less excess twin sharing appeared in beta out-of-frame sequences.

The CDR3 length is 18 residues. One entry per CDR3 protein, called by TCRdb with MiXCR from the 5' RACE reads. Of roughly 1.6 million distinct CDR3 sequences listed, about 31% are singletons. This sequence joins TRBV12-3 or TRBV12-4 and TRBJ2-7, with 8 bases identical to TRBD2. This TCR was recovered from a newborn girl in good health. Sequenced sample: cord blood. CDR3 loop: CANSLRTLIGGGWYERYF. The CDR3 DNA is TGTGCCAACAGTTTAAGGACATTGATCGGGGGGGGTTGGTACGAGCGGTACTTC.